This T cell receptor beta chain stems from a study of cytomegalovirus exposure and HLA in healthy donors. Study-wide results and caveats: Later analysis suggested links between common viral pathogens and several top significant clusters. Diagnosis of cytomegalovirus status made by the classifier reportedly showed high specificity and sensitivity.

Vbeta (60) and Jbeta (13) primers were used in the PCR. Method: immunoSEQ multiplex PCR; TCRdb's copy keeps in-frame clones and lacks some. The table lists a few hundred thousand clones, about 83% of them singletons. Note on this clone: Antigen: not known.

Sequenced sample: PBMCs. This sequence was found in a woman between 35 and 50 years old in good health and CMV-seropositive.

As DNA, the CDR3 is TGCAGCGCCCCACTAGCGGGAGGGGGAGATACGCAGTATTTT. Its protein product is CSAPLAGGGDTQYF. V and J are TRBV29-1 and TRBJ2-3, with 13 bases fitting TRBD2. Trimming cost V 7 bases and J 5 bases; bases outside gene matches: 6. This CDR3 has 14 residues. From germline, CDR1 is SQVTM and CDR2 ANQGSEA.